The 6 T cell receptor beta chains below were found in one sample sequenced in a study of T cell responses to AZD1222 COVID-19 vaccine (TCRdb year 2021). The time point label of this sample denotes: about 28 days (+/-7) after the second vaccine dose. The library was built by means of the immunoSEQ multiplex PCR assay. Sourced from immuneACCESS, this table was stored by TCRdb with only in-frame sequences that have V and J called. A share of the clones is absent; for the studies checked, an unresolved V gene accounts for under half, and the remainder has no known explanation. The sample contains over 100,000 clones, roughly 90% of them found a single time. The ten biggest clones cover roughly 0.98% of the sample. The sample consisted of peripheral blood, taken 28 days after the second AZD1222 dose. These receptor sequences come from an adult who received the AZD1222 COVID-19 vaccine.

The chain recombines TRBV9 with TRBJ2-1; a possible D gene is TRBD2 (6 bases). V shed 4 bases and J shed 8 bases, with 13 bases lying between them. Germline V gene data show CDR1 as SGDLS and CDR2 as YYNGEE. The CDR3 has 13 residues. CDR3 amino acids: CASSLYERDEQFF. CDR3 bases: TGTGCCAGCAGCTTATACGAGCGGGATGAGCAGTTCTTC.

This clone appeared a single time. The chain is built from TRBV7-9 and TRBJ2-5, with TRBD2 identical over 13 bases. The V and J ends lost 5 bases and 4 bases, in that order; junction bases with no gene match: 10. Germline loops: CDR1 SEHNR, CDR2 FQNEAQ (reference sequence). This CDR3 comprises 17 residues. As DNA, the CDR3 is TGTGCCAGCAGCCCGGGGACTAGCGGGAAGCGAGGAGAGACCCAGTACTTC. Translated, it gives CASSPGTSGKRGETQYF.

This rearrangement joins TRBV5-1 to TRBJ2-7; D not certain. V was shortened by 4 bases and J by 0 bases, with 11 bases between the two germline ends. Looked up from germline, CDR1 is SGHRS and CDR2 is YFSETQ. CDR3 length: 14 residues. Here the CDR3 reads CASSSPDGSYEQYF. The DNA for the CDR3 is TGCGCCAGCAGCAGCCCTGACGGCTCCTACGAGCAGTACTTC.

In its sample, this clone was seen a few times. The chain carries TRBV11-2 and TRBJ1-1, with D possibly TRBD1 on 5 matching bases. The CDR3 runs 13 residues. From germline, CDR1 is SGHAT and CDR2 FQNNGV. With 0 bases removed from V and 13 bases from J, the gap between germline ends came to 15 bases. The CDR3 is CASSLEPISQGFF. CDR3 in DNA: TGTGCCAGCAGCTTAGAGCCGATTTCGCAGGGTTTCTTT.

V and J are TRBV6-1 and TRBJ2-1; D assignment may be TRBD1 or TRBD2 (6 bases each). This CDR3 has 14 amino acids. CDR1 is MNHNS and CDR2 is SASEGT in the germline V gene. Trimming took off 1 base at V and 4 bases at J, with 8 bases between the two ends. CDR3 nucleotide sequence: TGTGCCAGCAGTGAAGAGGGGGGATACAATGAGCAGTTCTTC. It translates to CASSEEGGYNEQFF.

The chain recombines TRBV19 with TRBJ1-5; 9 positions agree with TRBD1. J lost 7 bases, V lost 3 bases, and 10 bases had no gene match. Germline assignment: CDR1 LNHDA and CDR2 SQIVND (reference sequence). The CDR3 consists of 16 residues. CDR3 amino acids: CASSILGQGFRQPQHF. The CDR3 region has the DNA TGTGCCAGTAGTATTCTGGGACAGGGCTTTCGACAGCCCCAGCATTTT.